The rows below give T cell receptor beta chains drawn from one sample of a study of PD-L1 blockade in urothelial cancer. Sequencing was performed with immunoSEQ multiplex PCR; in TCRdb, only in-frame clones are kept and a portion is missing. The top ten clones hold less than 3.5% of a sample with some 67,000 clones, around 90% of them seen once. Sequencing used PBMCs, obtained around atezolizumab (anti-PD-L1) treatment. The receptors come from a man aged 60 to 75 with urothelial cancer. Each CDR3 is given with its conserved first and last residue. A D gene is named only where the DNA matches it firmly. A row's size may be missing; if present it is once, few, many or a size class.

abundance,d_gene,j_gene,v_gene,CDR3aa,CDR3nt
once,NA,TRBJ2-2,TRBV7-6,CASSSMGELFF,TGTGCCAGCAGCTCAATGGGGGAGCTGTTTTTT
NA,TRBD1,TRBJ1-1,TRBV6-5,CASRPRTGLGEAFF,TGTGCCAGCAGACCTAGGACAGGCCTCGGCGAAGCTTTCTTT
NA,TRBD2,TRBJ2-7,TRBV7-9,CASSSQTSGGYYEQYF,TGTGCCAGCAGCTCCCAGACTAGCGGGGGATACTACGAGCAGTACTTC
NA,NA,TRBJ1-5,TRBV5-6,CASSLRQGVNQPQHF,TGTGCCAGCAGCTTAAGGCAGGGCGTCAATCAGCCCCAGCATTTT
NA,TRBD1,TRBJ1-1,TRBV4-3,CASSQDLQGHTEAFF,TGCGCCAGCAGCCAAGATTTACAGGGGCACACTGAAGCTTTCTTT
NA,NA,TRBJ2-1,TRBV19,CASRLNRVSNNEQFF,TGTGCCAGTAGATTAAACAGGGTTTCGAACAATGAGCAGTTCTTC
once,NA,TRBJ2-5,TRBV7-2,CASSPERQETQYF,TGTGCCAGCAGCCCCGAGCGGCAAGAGACCCAGTACTTC
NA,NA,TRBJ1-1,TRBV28,CASSTYEAFF,TGTGCCAGCAGTACCTATGAAGCTTTCTTT
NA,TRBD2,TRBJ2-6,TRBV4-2,CASSQVGAGGRTGSGANVLTF,TGTGCCAGCAGCCAAGTGGGGGCGGGAGGCCGAACGGGCTCTGGGGCCAACGTCCTGACTTTC
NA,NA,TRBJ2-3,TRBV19,CASSRLQGPDTQYF,TGTGCCAGTAGCCGCCTGCAGGGCCCAGATACGCAGTATTTT
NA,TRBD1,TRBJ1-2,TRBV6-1,CASSEAFNRGPSLGYGYTF,TGTGCCAGCAGTGAAGCGTTTAACAGGGGGCCTTCTCTGGGCTATGGCTACACCTTC
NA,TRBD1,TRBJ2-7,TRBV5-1,CASSENQGALAEQYF,TGCGCCAGCAGCGAAAACCAGGGGGCATTGGCCGAGCAGTACTTC
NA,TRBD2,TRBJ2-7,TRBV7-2,CASSLTSGRGGEQYF,TGTGCCAGCAGCTTAACTAGCGGGAGGGGAGGCGAGCAGTACTTC
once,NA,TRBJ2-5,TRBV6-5,CASSLNPGHGVETQYF,TGTGCCAGCAGTTTGAATCCGGGACACGGAGTGGAGACCCAGTACTTC
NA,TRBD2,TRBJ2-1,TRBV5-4,CASSPALGLAGGHNEQFF,TGTGCCAGCAGCCCTGCTCTTGGACTAGCGGGAGGCCACAATGAGCAGTTCTTC
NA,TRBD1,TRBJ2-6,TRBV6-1,CASSEAPGQGTGANVLTF,TGTGCCAGCAGTGAAGCTCCGGGACAGGGAACTGGGGCCAACGTCCTGACTTTC
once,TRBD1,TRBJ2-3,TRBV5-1,CASRSQGQSTDTQYF,TGCGCCAGCAGATCACAGGGGCAGTCCACAGATACGCAGTATTTT
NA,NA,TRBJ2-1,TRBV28,CASSPTRRAGGNEQFF,TGTGCCAGCAGTCCTACCCGACGGGCAGGGGGGAATGAGCAGTTCTTC
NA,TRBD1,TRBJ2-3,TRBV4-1,CASSQGQGDPDTQYF,TGCGCCAGCAGCCAAGGACAGGGGGATCCAGATACGCAGTATTTT
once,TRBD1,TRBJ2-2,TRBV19,CASSPGDRVFGELFF,TGTGCCAGTAGCCCCGGGGACAGGGTATTTGGGGAGCTGTTTTTT
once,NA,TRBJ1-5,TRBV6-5,CASRAEEGTNQPQHF,TGTGCCAGCAGGGCGGAGGAGGGGACCAATCAGCCCCAGCATTTT
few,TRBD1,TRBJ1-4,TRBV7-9,CASNEGQANEKLFF,TGTGCCAGCAACGAGGGACAGGCTAATGAAAAACTGTTTTTT
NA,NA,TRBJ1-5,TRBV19,CASSTYGEPQHF,TGTGCCAGTAGTACATACGGGGAGCCCCAGCATTTT
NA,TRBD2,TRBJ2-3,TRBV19,CASSETSGKYGDTQYF,TGTGCCAGTAGTGAAACTAGCGGGAAATACGGAGATACGCAGTATTTT
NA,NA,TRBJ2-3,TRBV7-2,CASSPRPGLTTDTQYF,TGTGCCAGCAGCCCCCGACCGGGACTTACCACAGATACGCAGTATTTT
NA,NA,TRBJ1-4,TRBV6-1,CASSQFSGHNEKLFF,TGTGCCAGCAGCCAGTTCAGTGGCCATAATGAAAAACTGTTTTTT
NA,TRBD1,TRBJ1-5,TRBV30,CAWSLATGNQHF,TGTGCCTGGAGTTTAGCGACAGGGAACCAGCATTTT
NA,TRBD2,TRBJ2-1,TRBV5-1,CASSLGLGGAVNEQFF,TGCGCCAGCAGCTTGGGACTCGGGGGGGCCGTCAATGAGCAGTTCTTC
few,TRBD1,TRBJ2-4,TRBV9,CASSVEDRLPGVQYF,TGTGCCAGCAGCGTAGAGGACAGGCTGCCCGGCGTTCAGTACTTC
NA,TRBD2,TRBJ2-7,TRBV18,CASSPREGTSGSGYF,TGTGCCAGCTCACCACGGGAGGGTACTAGCGGTTCTGGGTACTTC
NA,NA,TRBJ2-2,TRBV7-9,CASSFAGSGELFF,TGTGCCAGCAGCTTCGCGGGGTCGGGGGAGCTGTTTTTT
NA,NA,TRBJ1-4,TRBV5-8,CAGGDEKLFF,TGTGCAGGAGGGGATGAAAAACTGTTTTTT
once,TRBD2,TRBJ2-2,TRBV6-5,CASSYGLAGNTGELFF,TGTGCCAGCAGTTACGGACTAGCGGGGAATACCGGGGAGCTGTTTTTT
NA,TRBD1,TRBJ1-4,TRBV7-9,CASSLDRGREKLFF,TGTGCCAGCAGTCTCGACAGGGGGAGGGAAAAACTGTTTTTT
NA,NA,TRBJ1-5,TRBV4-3,CASSQEVSRNQPQHF,TGCGCCAGCAGCCAAGAGGTGTCGAGGAATCAGCCCCAGCATTTT
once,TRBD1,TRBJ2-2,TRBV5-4,CASSLFGTGGTGELFF,TGTGCCAGCAGCTTGTTTGGGACAGGGGGCACCGGGGAGCTGTTTTTT
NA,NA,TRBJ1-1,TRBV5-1,CASSPEADLNTEAFF,TGCGCCAGCAGTCCCGAGGCAGATTTGAACACTGAAGCTTTCTTT
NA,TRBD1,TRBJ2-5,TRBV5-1,CASSTSGGWETQYF,TGCGCCAGCAGCACCTCAGGGGGCTGGGAGACCCAGTACTTC
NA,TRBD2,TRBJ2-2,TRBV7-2,CASSFTSIAGRNTGELFF,TGTGCCAGCAGCTTCACCTCGATAGCGGGCCGGAACACCGGGGAGCTGTTTTTT
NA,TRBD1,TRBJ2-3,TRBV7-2,CASSLAGQGANTQYF,TGTGCCAGCAGCTTAGCGGGGCAGGGGGCGAATACGCAGTATTTT
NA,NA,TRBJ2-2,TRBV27,CASSFFSSGELFF,TGTGCCAGCAGTTTTTTTAGCTCGGGGGAGCTGTTTTTT
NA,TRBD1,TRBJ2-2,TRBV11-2,CASSRQGGYTGELFF,TGTGCCAGCAGCCGACAGGGGGGGTACACCGGGGAGCTGTTTTTT
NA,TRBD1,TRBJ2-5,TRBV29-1,CSVRPGQGQETQYF,TGCAGCGTCAGACCGGGACAGGGACAAGAGACCCAGTACTTC
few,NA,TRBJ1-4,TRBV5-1,CASSGLGGNEKLFF,TGCGCCAGCAGCGGTCTCGGGGGGAATGAAAAACTGTTTTTT
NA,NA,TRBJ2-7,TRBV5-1,CASSLGVSVASYEQYF,TGCGCCAGCAGCTTGGGAGTCAGCGTTGCTAGTTACGAGCAGTACTTC
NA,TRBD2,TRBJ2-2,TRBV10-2,CASSYTPGLAGPGVYTGELFF,TGCGCCAGCAGTTATACTCCGGGACTAGCGGGCCCGGGGGTGTACACCGGGGAGCTGTTTTTT
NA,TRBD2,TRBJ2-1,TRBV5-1,CASSLSSGRVNEQFF,TGCGCCAGCAGCTTGAGTAGCGGGAGGGTCAATGAGCAGTTCTTC
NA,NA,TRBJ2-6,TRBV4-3,CASSQLGGSGANVLTF,TGCGCCAGCAGCCAGTTAGGAGGCTCTGGGGCCAACGTCCTGACTTTC
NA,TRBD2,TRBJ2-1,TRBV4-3,CASSPLSGGRNEQFF,TGCGCCAGCAGCCCTCTCTCGGGGGGGAGGAATGAGCAGTTCTTC
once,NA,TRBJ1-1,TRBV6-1,CASSRTGGSWTEAFF,TGTGCCAGCAGTCGAACGGGAGGGTCCTGGACTGAAGCTTTCTTT
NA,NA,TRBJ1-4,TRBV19,CASSSPRFGNEKLFF,TGTGCCAGTAGTTCGCCGAGGTTCGGCAATGAAAAACTGTTTTTT
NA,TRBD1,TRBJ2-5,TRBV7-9,CASSQGQGLQTQYF,TGTGCCAGCAGCCAAGGACAGGGATTACAGACCCAGTACTTC
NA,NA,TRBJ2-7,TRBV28,CASISPGAVMNEQYF,TGTGCCAGCATTTCCCCAGGGGCCGTTATGAACGAGCAGTACTTC
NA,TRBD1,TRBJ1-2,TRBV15,CATSRNSQGARGGYTF,TGTGCCACCAGCAGAAACTCACAGGGGGCACGGGGAGGCTACACCTTC
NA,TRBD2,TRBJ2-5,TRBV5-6,CASSYTGGAQETQYF,TGTGCCAGCAGCTACACCGGGGGGGCGCAAGAGACCCAGTACTTC